These 17 T cell receptor beta chains were sequenced from one sample in a study of T-cell memory formation after mild COVID-19. One entry per CDR3 protein results from TCRdb running MiXCR on the 5' RACE reads. The table records 110,000 to 150,000 distinct CDR3 sequences, around 27% of them present only once. Sequences were obtained from PBMCs or a T cell subset sorted from them (not recorded which). These receptor sequences come from an adult woman who had mild COVID-19 (a few samples of this study predate the infection). Cell type and time point are not known.

This clonotype has at least ten counts. J is TRBJ2-1 and V is TRBV7-9; 7 bases are shared with TRBD2. V lost 1 base and J lost 2; bases outside the gene matches: 2. The V gene's germline CDR1 is SEHNR and CDR2 FQNEAQ (reference sequence). The CDR3 extends over 15 amino acids. CDR3 DNA sequence: TGTGCCAGCAGCTTAGGGGGACTAACCTACAATGAGCAGTTCTTC. Translating it yields CASSLGGLTYNEQFF.

This sequence joins TRBV25-1 and TRBJ2-1, with D perhaps TRBD2 (5 bases). Trimming left V 3 bases short and J 5 bases short, with 8 bases between. From germline, CDR1 is MGHDK and CDR2 SYGVNS. This CDR3 has 13 amino acids. The CDR3 coding sequence is TGTGCCAGCAGTGACTGGGAGCACAATGAGCAGTTCTTC. Amino acid sequence: CASSDWEHNEQFF.

In the case of this clonotype: Its ends do not fully match the called genes, so a read error is possible. The chain carries TRBV5-4 and TRBJ2-7; 8 nucleotides align to TRBD2. The CDR3 contains 15 residues. The germline V gene has CDR1 SGHNT and CDR2 YYREEE (reference sequence). CDR3 sequence (DNA): TGTGCCAGCAGATTGGCACTAGCGGAGAGCTACGAGCAGTACTTC. Its translation: CASRLALAESYEQYF.

The V call is TRBV4-3, the J call TRBJ2-7; possibly TRBD1 or TRBD2 for D (5 bases each). The V gene's germline CDR1 is LGHNA and CDR2 YSLEER. Trimming pared 6 bases from V and 4 bases from J, leaving 16 bases between. This CDR3 is built from 14 residues. The CDR3 nucleotides read TGCGCCAGCAGTCGGGGACCACCTCCTTACGAGCAGTACTTC. It yields the protein CASSRGPPPYEQYF.

The sample holds a few counts of this clonotype. The rearrangement uses TRBV6-5 and TRBJ2-3; D remains unclear. CDR3 length: 13 amino acids. Germline loops: CDR1 MNHEY, CDR2 SVGAGI. V was trimmed by 2 bases and J by 4 bases, leaving 7 bases between them. CDR3 DNA: TGTGCCAGCAGTTACGGGGTTTCAGATACGCAGTATTTT. Translation gives CASSYGVSDTQYF.

V and J are TRBV6-1 and TRBJ1-6; the match to TRBD1 covers 9 bases. The V and J ends lost 6 bases and 9 bases, in that order; junction bases with no gene match: 12. Germline lookup yields CDR1 MNHNS and CDR2 SASEGT. This CDR3 region has 16 residues. CDR3 nucleotide sequence: TGTGCCAGCAGCACTCTGGGGGACAGGGTTACTTCACCCCTCCACTTT. This sequence encodes CASSTLGDRVTSPLHF.

This clonotype was counted only a few times. This rearrangement joins TRBV20-1 to TRBJ2-7; the match to TRBD2 covers 11 bases. The CDR3 has 15 amino acids. Germline V gene data show CDR1 as DFQATT and CDR2 as SNEGSKA (reference sequence). V lost 3 bases to trimming and J lost 4 bases; unmatched junction nucleotides: 8. The CDR3 reads CSARWLAGGPYEQYF. Here the CDR3 DNA reads TGCAGTGCTAGGTGGTTAGCGGGGGGGCCGTACGAGCAGTACTTC.

The genes are TRBV7-3 and TRBJ2-7; TRBD1 matches at 8 bases. The CDR3 is 15 residues long. Germline lookup yields CDR1 SGHTA and CDR2 FQGTGA. After removal of 5 bases from V and 6 bases from J, the junction contained 12 bases not matched to a gene. CDR3 sequence: CASSPRGQGYGEQYF. For the CDR3, the DNA is TGTGCCAGCAGCCCACGAGGACAGGGTTATGGCGAGCAGTACTTC.

This clonotype was recorded a few times. The chain carries TRBV7-9 and TRBJ2-7, with 7 bases aligning to TRBD2. The CDR3 loop spans 13 amino acids. Germline V CDR1 and CDR2: SEHNR, FQNEAQ (reference sequence). With 0 bases clipped from V and 7 bases from J, the junction kept 3 bases outside the gene matches. The CDR3 nucleotides are TGTGCCAGCAGCTTAGCGGTACTAGCGGAGCAGTACTTC. Protein sequence: CASSLAVLAEQYF.

This clonotype was recorded a few times. J is TRBJ1-1 and V is TRBV7-6; TRBD1 might be the D (5 bases). The V end was cut by 1 base, the J end by 0 bases, with 9 bases between. The CDR3 runs to 15 residues. Per the germline V gene, CDR1 is SGHVS and CDR2 is FNYEAQ. The chain's CDR3 is CASSLGQSMNTEAFF. In DNA, the CDR3 is TGTGCCAGCAGCTTAGGACAGTCCATGAACACTGAAGCTTTCTTT. Full variable domain (rest looked up from reference TRBV7-6 and TRBJ1-1): GAGVSQSPRYKVTKRGQDVALRCDPISGHVSLYWYRQALGQGPEFLTYFNYEAQQDKSGLPNDRFSAERPEGSISTLTIQRTEQRDSAMYRCASSLGQSMNTEAFFGQGTRLTVV.

The table lists this clonotype with a few counts. The rearrangement links TRBV10-2 to TRBJ2-1; TRBD2 matches at 13 bases. The CDR3 contains 19 residues. Per the germline V gene, CDR1 is WSHSY and CDR2 is SAAADI. J lost 0 bases, V lost 5 bases, and 10 bases had no gene match. DNA for the CDR3: TGCGCCAGCAGTCCGACTAGCGGGAGGTTGCATCTCTCCTACAATGAGCAGTTCTTC. It yields the protein CASSPTSGRLHLSYNEQFF.

This clonotype was seen more than once but under ten times. The gene calls are TRBV7-2 and TRBJ2-1; TRBD2 agrees at 7 bases. The CDR3 length is 19 residues. Germline V gene lookup returns CDR1 SGHTA and CDR2 FQGNSA. The trim removed 4 bases at V and 4 bases at J, leaving 19 bases unmatched. CDR3 protein: CASSSSPGGRAGFYNEQFF. Written as DNA, the CDR3 is TGTGCCAGCAGCTCCTCCCCAGGAGGGAGGGCTGGTTTTTACAATGAGCAGTTCTTC.

The V gene is TRBV12-3 or TRBV12-4, the J gene TRBJ1-2, with 8 positions matching TRBD1. V shed 5 bases and J 4 bases; nucleotides not matched to a gene: 6. This CDR3 spans 14 amino acids. The CDR3 spells CASSHLTGGYGYTF. In DNA form, the CDR3 reads TGTGCCAGCAGTCATCTCACAGGGGGCTATGGCTACACCTTC.

The chain joins TRBV7-6 to TRBJ2-2, with 8 bases matching TRBD1. Germline CDR1 SGHVS, CDR2 FNYEAQ. The CDR3 consists of 16 residues. Germline trimming cut 0 bases from V and 4 bases from J; bases unmatched to any gene: 4. CDR3 amino acids: CASSLARQGTTGELFF. CDR3 DNA: TGTGCCAGCAGCTTAGCCAGACAGGGGACCACCGGGGAGCTGTTTTTT.

This clonotype has just a few counts. The chain combines TRBV12-3 or TRBV12-4 with TRBJ2-2; D is possibly TRBD1 (6 bases). The CDR3 loop spans 16 amino acids. Trimming took 5 bases from V and 4 from J, leaving 17 bases between them. CDR3 amino acids: CASSHVQGQVTGELFF. For the CDR3, the DNA is TGTGCCAGCAGTCACGTCCAGGGACAAGTCACCGGGGAGCTGTTTTTT.

This chain uses TRBV6-5 with TRBJ2-1; 11 nucleotides match TRBD2. The CDR3 runs 14 residues. The V gene's germline CDR1 is MNHEY and CDR2 SVGAGI. The trim removed 3 bases at V and 8 bases at J, leaving 3 bases unmatched. The CDR3 region has the DNA TGTGCCAGCAGTTATTCGACTAGCGGGGATGAGCAGTTCTTC. Amino acid sequence: CASSYSTSGDEQFF.

The chain links TRBV20-1 to TRBJ2-1; 8 nucleotides line up with TRBD2. This CDR3 has 13 residues. The V gene's germline CDR1 is DFQATT and CDR2 SNEGSKA (reference sequence). The trim removed 6 bases at V and 10 bases at J, leaving 11 bases unmatched. CDR3 in DNA: TGCAGTGCCCCGGGACTAGGGGTAAGAGAGCAGTTCTTC. Protein product: CSAPGLGVREQFF.